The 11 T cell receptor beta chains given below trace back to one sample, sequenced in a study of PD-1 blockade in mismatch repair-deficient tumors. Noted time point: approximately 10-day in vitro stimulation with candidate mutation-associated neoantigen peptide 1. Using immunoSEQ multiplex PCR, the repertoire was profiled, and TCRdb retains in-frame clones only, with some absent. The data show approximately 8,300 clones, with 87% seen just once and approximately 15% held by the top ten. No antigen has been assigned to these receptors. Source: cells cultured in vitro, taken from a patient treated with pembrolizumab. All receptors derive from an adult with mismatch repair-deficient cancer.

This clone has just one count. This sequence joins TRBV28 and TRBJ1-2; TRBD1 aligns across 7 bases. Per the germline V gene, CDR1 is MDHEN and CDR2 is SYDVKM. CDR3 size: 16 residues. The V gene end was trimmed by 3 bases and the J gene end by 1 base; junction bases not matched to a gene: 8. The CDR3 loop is CASSFGDSISNYGYTF. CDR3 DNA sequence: TGTGCCAGCAGTTTCGGGGACAGCATCAGTAACTATGGCTACACCTTC.

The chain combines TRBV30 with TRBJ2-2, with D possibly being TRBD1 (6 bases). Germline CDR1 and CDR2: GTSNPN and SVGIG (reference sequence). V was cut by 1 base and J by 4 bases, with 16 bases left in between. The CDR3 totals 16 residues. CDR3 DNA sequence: TGTGCCTGGAGTGCCCCTACAGGGTACGGCACCGGGGAGCTGTTTTTT. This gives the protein CAWSAPTGYGTGELFF.

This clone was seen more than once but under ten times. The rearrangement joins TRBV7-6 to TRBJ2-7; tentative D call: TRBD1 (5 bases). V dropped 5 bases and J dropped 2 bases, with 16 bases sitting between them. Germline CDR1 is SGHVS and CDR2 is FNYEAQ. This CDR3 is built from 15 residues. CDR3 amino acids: CASSPDSSGAYEQYF. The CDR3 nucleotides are TGTGCCAGCAGCCCCGACAGCTCCGGCGCCTACGAGCAGTACTTC.

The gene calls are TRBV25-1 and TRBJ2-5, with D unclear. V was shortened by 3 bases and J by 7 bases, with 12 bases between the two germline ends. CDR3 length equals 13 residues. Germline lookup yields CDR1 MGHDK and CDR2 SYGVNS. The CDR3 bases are TGTGCCAGCAGTGAGGGGTGGTCCGGGACCCAGTACTTC. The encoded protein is CASSEGWSGTQYF. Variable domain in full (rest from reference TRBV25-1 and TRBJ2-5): EADIYQTPRYLVIGTGKKITLECSQTMGHDKMYWYQQDPGMELHLIHYSYGVNSTEKGDLSSESTVSRIRTEHFPLTLESARPSHTSQYLCASSEGWSGTQYFGPGTRLLVL.

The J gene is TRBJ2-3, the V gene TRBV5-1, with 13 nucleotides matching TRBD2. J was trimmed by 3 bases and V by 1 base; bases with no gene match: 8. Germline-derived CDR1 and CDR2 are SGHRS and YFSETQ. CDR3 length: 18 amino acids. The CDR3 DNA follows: TGCGCCAGCAGCTTGATCCCGGGACTAGCGGGAAGGACAGATACGCAGTATTTT. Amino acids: CASSLIPGLAGRTDTQYF.

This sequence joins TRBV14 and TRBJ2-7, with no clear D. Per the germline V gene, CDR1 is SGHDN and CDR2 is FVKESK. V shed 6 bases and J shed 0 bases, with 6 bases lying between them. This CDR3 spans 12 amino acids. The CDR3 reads CASSPSSYEQYF. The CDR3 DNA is TGTGCCAGCAGTCCTTCCTCCTACGAGCAGTACTTC.

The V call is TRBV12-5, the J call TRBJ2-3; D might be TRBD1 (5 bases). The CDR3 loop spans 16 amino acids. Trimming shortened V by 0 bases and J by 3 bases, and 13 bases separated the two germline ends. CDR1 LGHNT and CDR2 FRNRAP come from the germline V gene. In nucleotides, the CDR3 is TGTGCTAGTGGTTTGGTACGCCAGGGTAGTACAGATACGCAGTATTTT. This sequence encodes CASGLVRQGSTDTQYF.

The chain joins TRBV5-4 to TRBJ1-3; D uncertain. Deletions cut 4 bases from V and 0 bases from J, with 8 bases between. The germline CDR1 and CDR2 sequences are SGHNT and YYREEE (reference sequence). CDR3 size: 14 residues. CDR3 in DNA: TGTGCCAGCAGCCCCACGGGCTCTGGAAACACCATATATTTT. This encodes CASSPTGSGNTIYF.

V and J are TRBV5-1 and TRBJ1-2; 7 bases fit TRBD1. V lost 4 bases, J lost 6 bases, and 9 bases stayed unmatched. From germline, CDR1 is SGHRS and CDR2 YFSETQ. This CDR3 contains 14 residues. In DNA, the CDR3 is TGCGCCAGCAGCCTGGGACAGCCAAGGAATGGCTACACCTTC. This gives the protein CASSLGQPRNGYTF.

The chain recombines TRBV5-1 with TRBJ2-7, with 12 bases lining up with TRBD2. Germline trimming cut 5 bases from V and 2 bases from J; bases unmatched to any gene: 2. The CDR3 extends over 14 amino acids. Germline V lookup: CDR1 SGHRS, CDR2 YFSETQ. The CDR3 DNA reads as TGCGCCAGCAGAAGGACTAGCGGGACCTACGAGCAGTACTTC. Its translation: CASRRTSGTYEQYF.

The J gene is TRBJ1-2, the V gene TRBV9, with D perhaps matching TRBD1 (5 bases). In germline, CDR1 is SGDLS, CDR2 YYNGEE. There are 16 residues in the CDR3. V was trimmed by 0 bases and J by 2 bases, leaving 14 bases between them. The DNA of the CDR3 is TGTGCCAGCAGCGTAGGGAGGGGTTTGTGGAACTATGGCTACACCTTC. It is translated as CASSVGRGLWNYGYTF. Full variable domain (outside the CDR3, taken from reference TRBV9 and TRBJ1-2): DSGVTQTPKHLITATGQRVTLRCSPRSGDLSVYWYQQSLDQGLQFLIQYYNGEERAKGNILERFSAQQFPDLHSELNLSSLELGDSALYFCASSVGRGLWNYGYTFGSGTRLTVV.